What follows are 20 T cell receptor beta chains derived from one specimen sequenced in a study of naive and memory T cell subsets. Both TRBC1 and TRBC2 were covered by a beta constant-region primer of two equimolar oligonucleotides. TCRdb itself ran the UMI-ligation and nested PCR reads through MiXCR, one entry per CDR3 protein. The table lists 21,000 or so distinct CDR3 sequences, 9.5% to 11% of them singletons, with roughly 18% in the top ten. Source material: central memory CD8+ T cells from blood. These TCRs come from a human donor in good health.

This clonotype has ten or more counts. The V call is TRBV7-9, the J call TRBJ1-5; no clear D. Germline V CDR1 and CDR2: SEHNR, FQNEAQ (reference sequence). The CDR3 sequence is 12 residues long. V dropped 1 base and J dropped 7 bases, with 5 bases sitting between them. The CDR3 here is CASSLGTQPQHF. The CDR3 DNA is TGTGCCAGCAGCTTAGGGACCCAGCCCCAGCATTTT.

This clonotype was counted only a few times. V and J are TRBV27 and TRBJ2-7; 8 bases align to TRBD1. The CDR3 is made up of 13 amino acids. V lost 6 bases, J lost 6 bases, and 7 bases stayed unmatched. Per the germline V gene, CDR1 is MNHEY and CDR2 is SMNVEV (reference sequence). The CDR3 loop reads CASSLGQGREQYF. CDR3 nucleotides: TGTGCCAGCAGCCTCGGACAGGGCCGCGAGCAGTACTTC.

This clonotype occurred many times. The chain is built from TRBV25-1 and TRBJ1-4; the D gene is possibly TRBD1 (6 bases). CDR1 is MGHDK, CDR2 SYGVNS, per germline. The CDR3 covers 17 residues. The V gene lost 3 bases and the J gene lost 3 bases, with 17 bases spanning the gap. The CDR3 region is CASSDHREPGANEKLFF. The CDR3 DNA sequence: TGTGCCAGCAGTGACCACAGGGAACCAGGGGCTAATGAAAAACTGTTTTTT.

There are a few counts of this clonotype. This chain links TRBV7-6 with TRBJ2-5; D is ambiguous. Germline V gives CDR1 SGHVS, CDR2 FNYEAQ. Between the trimmed V and J ends, which lost 1 base and 5 bases, there was a span of 14 bases. The CDR3 consists of 15 residues. CDR3 protein: CASSLVADPGETQYF. In DNA, the CDR3 is TGTGCCAGCAGCTTAGTTGCTGACCCTGGGGAGACCCAGTACTTC.

This clonotype was recorded a few times. The CDR3 sequence: CASSLSTRRTEAFF. In nucleotides, the CDR3 is TGTGCCAGCAGTTTAAGCACTCGTAGGACTGAAGCTTTCTTT. V is TRBV28 and J is TRBJ1-1, with D hard to call. Germline loops: CDR1 MDHEN, CDR2 SYDVKM. The length of the CDR3 is 14 residues. V was trimmed by 2 bases and J by 5 bases, leaving 12 bases between them.

This clonotype was seen at least ten times. The rearrangement links TRBV28 to TRBJ1-5, with a possible D match to TRBD1 (6 bases). V was shortened by 5 bases and J by 2 bases, with 13 bases between the two germline ends. Germline loops: CDR1 MDHEN, CDR2 SYDVKM. This CDR3 spans 15 amino acids. The CDR3 DNA reads as TGTGCCAGCAGTACCCGACACAGGGGCAATCAGCCCCAGCATTTT. Protein: CASSTRHRGNQPQHF. The entire variable domain, with the rest obtained from reference TRBV28 and TRBJ1-5, is as follows: DVKVTQSSRYLVKRTGEKVFLECVQDMDHENMFWYRQDPGLGLRLIYFSYDVKMKEKGDIPEGYSVSREKKERFSLILESASTNQTSMYLCASSTRHRGNQPQHFGDGTRLSIL.

At least ten counts were recorded for this clonotype. The genes are TRBV4-3 and TRBJ2-1; TRBD2 agrees at 7 bases. Germline V gene data show CDR1 as LGHNA and CDR2 as YSLEER. V lost 2 bases and J lost 9; bases outside the gene matches: 10. The CDR3 extends over 15 amino acids. CDR3 loop: CASSQSGGNSREQFF. The CDR3 DNA sequence: TGCGCCAGCAGCCAATCCGGGGGGAATTCGCGTGAGCAGTTCTTC.

The chain recombines TRBV6-1 with TRBJ2-3; D might be TRBD2 (6 bases). Germline CDR1 MNHNS, CDR2 SASEGT. V lost 3 bases and J 0 bases, leaving 10 bases between the germline ends. The CDR3 length is 15 residues. The CDR3 DNA follows: TGTGCCAGCAGTGATGGGAGCGGGAGCACAGATACGCAGTATTTT. As protein: CASSDGSGSTDTQYF.

About this clonotype itself: One junction end disagrees with the germline gene, perhaps due to a read error. This sequence joins TRBV6-1 and TRBJ2-5; D gene ambiguous. The CDR3 has 14 amino acids. CDR1 is MNHNS, CDR2 SASEGT, per germline. Here the CDR3 reads CASSEGPGQEIQYF. In DNA, the CDR3 is TGTGCCAGCAGTGAAGGGCCAGGCCAAGAGATCCAGTACTTC.

This clonotype appeared many times. V is TRBV11-2 and J is TRBJ2-7, with D tentatively TRBD1 (5 bases). Trimming stripped 1 base from V and 1 base from J, with 8 bases between. The CDR3 extends over 14 amino acids. Per the germline V gene, CDR1 is SGHAT and CDR2 is FQNNGV. The DNA of the CDR3 is TGTGCCAGCAGCTTAGCAAGGGGATCCTACGAGCAGTACTTC. This translates into CASSLARGSYEQYF.

This clonotype was recorded many times. The J gene is TRBJ1-1, the V gene TRBV9; 7 bases match TRBD1. The germline V gene has CDR1 SGDLS and CDR2 YYNGEE. CDR3 length: 15 residues. The ends lost 4 bases at V and 5 bases at J; junction bases unmatched: 11. The CDR3 region has the DNA TGTGCCAGCAGCCTCTTGACAGGGCGGAGAACTGAAGCTTTCTTT. Translation gives CASSLLTGRRTEAFF.

At least ten counts were recorded for this clonotype. The rearrangement uses TRBV4-1 and TRBJ1-5; no definite D call. V was clipped by 1 base and J by 6 bases, with 13 bases between them. The length of the CDR3 is 15 residues. Germline-derived CDR1 and CDR2 are MGHRA and YSYEKL. The CDR3 DNA is TGCGCCAGCAGCCAAGTAGTTACTGGATCTCAGCCCCAGCATTTT. This codes for CASSQVVTGSQPQHF.

This clonotype was seen many times. The rearrangement uses TRBV27 and TRBJ2-1, with no clear D. The CDR3 is made up of 12 amino acids. Trimming pared 5 bases from V and 9 bases from J, leaving 11 bases between. From germline, CDR1 is MNHEY and CDR2 SMNVEV (reference sequence). The DNA for the CDR3 is TGTGCCAGCAGTCCCCGAACGGGTGAGCAGTTCTTC. It is translated as CASSPRTGEQFF.

Only a few counts were recorded for this clonotype. This may be a read error, as it is one base from a much larger clone. This chain links TRBV6-9 with TRBJ2-7; D not certain. V lost 5 bases and J lost 2, with 7 bases in between. The CDR3 extends over 12 amino acids. Per germline, CDR1 MNHGY and CDR2 SVAAGI. CDR3 nucleotide sequence: TGTGCCAGCAGTGCACCCCCCTACGAGCAGTACTTC. As protein: CASSAPPYEQYF.

The chain couples TRBV12-5 to TRBJ2-7, with 7 bases aligning to TRBD1. CDR1 is LGHNT, CDR2 FRNRAP, per germline. Trimming took 5 bases from V and 6 from J; bases not matched to a gene: 19. The CDR3 sequence is 17 residues long. The CDR3 bases are TGTGCTAGTGGTCCCTCGCCCTTGACAGGGATAGAACCCGAGCAGTACTTC. The encoded protein is CASGPSPLTGIEPEQYF.

This clonotype was seen many times. The chain couples TRBV29-1 to TRBJ1-6; perhaps TRBD1 as D (5 bases). Germline V lookup: CDR1 SQVTM, CDR2 ANQGSEA. The CDR3 extends over 13 amino acids. Trimming took 6 bases from V and 9 from J, leaving 15 bases between them. The CDR3 DNA is TGCAGCGTGCAGGGTTATGAGGGTTCACCCCTCCACTTT. Residues: CSVQGYEGSPLHF.

This clonotype occurred a few times. The chain links TRBV19 to TRBJ2-1; unclear D gene. The germline gives CDR1 LNHDA, CDR2 SQIVND (reference sequence). V lost 3 bases, J lost 1 base, and 10 bases lay in between. CDR3 size: 15 residues. CDR3 coding DNA: TGTGCCAGTAGTATTTCCGGCGTTTCCTACAATGAGCAGTTCTTC. This encodes CASSISGVSYNEQFF.

By share, this clonotype ranks as medium-sized. The chain links TRBV19 to TRBJ2-2; maybe TRBD1 (5 bases). Germline V lookup: CDR1 LNHDA, CDR2 SQIVND (reference sequence). The CDR3 sequence is 16 residues long. V lost 10 bases and J 1 base, leaving 19 bases between the germline ends. This CDR3 is CATHTDSSENTGELFF. Written as DNA, the CDR3 is TGTGCCACCCATACCGACAGCTCCGAGAACACCGGGGAGCTGTTTTTT.

This clonotype has more than one count but fewer than ten. The genes are TRBV4-1 and TRBJ2-5; maybe TRBD2 (6 bases). Trimming removed 1 base from V and 9 bases from J, with 15 bases in between. Germline CDR1 MGHRA, CDR2 YSYEKL. The CDR3 loop spans 14 amino acids. CDR3 residues: CASSQVAVREAQYF. The CDR3 bases are TGCGCCAGCAGCCAAGTGGCAGTTAGGGAGGCCCAGTACTTC.

This clonotype showed up many times. The J gene is TRBJ1-2, the V gene TRBV29-1; TRBD1 is a possible D gene (5 bases). Germline CDR1 reads SQVTM; CDR2 reads ANQGSEA. V was clipped by 7 bases and J by 8 bases, with 20 bases between them. The CDR3 extends over 13 amino acids. DNA of the CDR3: TGCAGCGCCGGGACCCTAATATCCTGGGGCTACACCTTC. It encodes CSAGTLISWGYTF.